Below are 18 T cell receptor beta chains sequenced from a single sample in a study of CD8+ T cells in alopecia areata. Indicated treatment: oral pan-JAK inhibitor, 5-10 mg twice daily. cDNA prepared by RNA extraction and subsequent reverse transcription served as the template for sequencing. Clones were sequenced by immunoSEQ multiplex PCR, and TCRdb holds only the in-frame ones, with some missing. The table records roughly 230,000 clones, around two fifths of them present only once. Sequences were derived from CD4+ T cells sorted from blood, sampled at approximately week 36, from a patient treated with tofacitinib. The receptors originated from a human donor with alopecia areata.

This clone came up once. V and J are TRBV27 and TRBJ2-7; possibly TRBD2 for D (5 bases). The CDR3 consists of 14 residues. CDR1 is MNHEY and CDR2 is SMNVEV in the germline V gene (reference sequence). V dropped 1 base and J dropped 6 bases, with 13 bases sitting between them. The CDR3 reads CASSLYVRDGEQYF. DNA of the CDR3: TGTGCCAGCAGTTTATACGTCCGGGATGGCGAGCAGTACTTC.

The V call is TRBV29-1, the J call TRBJ1-1; TRBD1 is a possible D gene (5 bases). V was shortened by 6 bases and J by 10 bases, with 15 bases between the two germline ends. Germline CDR1 reads SQVTM; CDR2 reads ANQGSEA. CDR3 size: 11 residues. The CDR3 DNA follows: TGCAGCGTGACAGCCAGTGTAGGAGCTTTCTTT. This gives the protein CSVTASVGAFF.

The table lists this clone with a count of one. The chain recombines TRBV18 with TRBJ1-1; tentatively, D is TRBD1 (6 bases). The CDR3 runs 15 residues. Per the germline V gene, CDR1 is KGHSH and CDR2 is LQKENI. V shed 1 base and J shed 8 bases, with 17 bases lying between them. The CDR3 DNA reads TGTGCCAGCTCACCACAGAAAGGACAGCCTATAGAAGCTTTCTTT. Protein product: CASSPQKGQPIEAFF.

This chain links TRBV29-1 with TRBJ1-1; D call uncertain. Trimming left V 3 bases short and J 1 base short, with 12 bases between. The CDR3 extends over 14 amino acids. Germline V gene lookup returns CDR1 SQVTM and CDR2 ANQGSEA. The CDR3 reads CSVDFPGRNTEAFF. Here the CDR3 DNA reads TGCAGCGTTGATTTTCCCGGCAGGAACACTGAAGCTTTCTTT.

This chain joins TRBV5-4 and TRBJ2-2, with D perhaps given as TRBD1 or TRBD2 (6 bases each). Per the germline V gene, CDR1 is SGHNT and CDR2 is YYREEE (reference sequence). Between the trimmed V and J ends, which lost 9 bases and 7 bases, there was a span of 25 bases. This CDR3 spans 16 amino acids. The CDR3 DNA sequence: TGTGCCACCTCAGGGGCCGGGACTCTCCGGGTCGGGGAGCTGTTTTTT. The encoded protein is CATSGAGTLRVGELFF. The complete variable domain, with remaining parts taken from reference TRBV5-4 and TRBJ2-2, reads ETGVTQSPTHLIKTRGQQVTLRCSSQSGHNTVSWYQQALGQGPQFIFQYYREEENGRGNFPPRFSGLQFPNYSSELNVNALELDDSALYLCATSGAGTLRVGELFFGEGSRLTVL.

The J gene is TRBJ2-7, the V gene TRBV7-9; the D gene is possibly TRBD1 (5 bases). Germline V lookup: CDR1 SEHNR, CDR2 FQNEAQ (reference sequence). V dropped 3 bases and J dropped 1 base, with 25 bases sitting between them. The CDR3 is made up of 19 amino acids. For the CDR3, the DNA is TGTGCCAGCAGCTTCATCCCCTCCTTGGGCGGACAAAAGTCCTACGAGCAGTACTTC. Translated, it gives CASSFIPSLGGQKSYEQYF.

This clone has only a few counts. The chain combines TRBV19 with TRBJ1-1; D gene ambiguous. CDR3 length: 14 amino acids. The germline V gene has CDR1 LNHDA and CDR2 SQIVND (reference sequence). The V and J ends lost 3 bases and 4 bases respectively, with 12 bases between them. The CDR3 region has the DNA TGTGCCAGTAGTATTTCGGTATCAGGCACTGAAGCTTTCTTT. Amino acids: CASSISVSGTEAFF.

The sample holds a few counts of this clone. This chain uses TRBV14 with TRBJ1-2; D is ambiguous. Per the germline V gene, CDR1 is SGHDN and CDR2 is FVKESK. The germline V and J ends were trimmed by 0 bases and 7 bases, with 15 bases remaining between them. This CDR3 is built from 15 residues. The CDR3 protein is CASSQEAVPRGGYTF. CDR3 nucleotides: TGTGCCAGCAGCCAAGAAGCGGTACCCAGAGGTGGCTACACCTTC.

V and J are TRBV9 and TRBJ1-2; D uncertain. Germline V gene sequence: CDR1 SGDLS, CDR2 YYNGEE. The V end lost 0 bases, the J end lost 6 bases, and 12 bases lay between the germline ends. This CDR3 is built from 14 residues. CDR3 residues: CASSVGPVLDGYTF. CDR3 nucleotides: TGTGCCAGCAGCGTAGGGCCCGTCCTAGATGGCTACACCTTC.

The chain recombines TRBV5-6 with TRBJ1-1; D uncertain. The CDR3 sequence is 14 residues long. V was clipped by 0 bases and J by 1 base, with 7 bases between them. From germline, CDR1 is SGHDT and CDR2 YYEEEE. Here the CDR3 reads CASSLDRRNTEAFF. The CDR3 DNA sequence: TGTGCCAGCAGCTTGGATAGACGGAACACTGAAGCTTTCTTT.

This chain joins TRBV25-1 and TRBJ2-2; tentatively, D is TRBD1 or TRBD2 (5 bases each). Germline V gene sequence: CDR1 MGHDK, CDR2 SYGVNS. The CDR3 is 14 amino acids. The V and J ends lost 2 bases and 5 bases respectively, with 9 bases between them. CDR3 protein: CASSESGQTGELFF. The CDR3 coding sequence is TGTGCCAGCAGTGAAAGCGGACAAACCGGGGAGCTGTTTTTT.

The chain links TRBV6-5 to TRBJ2-7; D unclear. The CDR3 contains 12 residues. V shed 3 bases and J shed 3 bases, with 6 bases lying between them. Germline CDR1 and CDR2: MNHEY and SVGAGI. This CDR3 reads CASSYQSYEQYF. CDR3 nucleotide sequence: TGTGCCAGCAGTTATCAAAGCTACGAGCAGTACTTC.

CDR3 DNA sequence: TGCAGCGTTGCCGGACAGGGGTCCTACGAGCAGTACTTC. Amino acids: CSVAGQGSYEQYF. The J gene is TRBJ2-7, the V gene TRBV29-1; 9 nucleotides line up with TRBD1. Trimming took 4 bases from V and 1 from J; bases not matched to a gene: 2. There are 13 residues in the CDR3. Per germline, CDR1 SQVTM and CDR2 ANQGSEA.

The genes are TRBV29-1 and TRBJ1-3; D ambiguous. The CDR3 loop spans 13 amino acids. With 6 bases removed from V and 0 bases from J, the gap between germline ends came to 9 bases. Germline V gene sequence: CDR1 SQVTM, CDR2 ANQGSEA. This CDR3 reads CSVGSVSGNTIYF. In DNA form, the CDR3 reads TGCAGCGTAGGGTCCGTCTCTGGAAACACCATATATTTT.

On this clone itself: The sample contains more than one DNA sequence encoding this CDR3. The CDR3 spells CSARVGQPQHF. CDR3 sequence (DNA): TGCAGTGCTAGAGTGGGTCAGCCCCAGCATTTT. The chain is built from TRBV20-1 and TRBJ1-5; D gene uncertain. V was clipped by 1 base and J by 6 bases, with 4 bases between them. CDR1 DFQATT and CDR2 SNEGSKA come from the germline V gene (reference sequence). The length of the CDR3 is 11 residues.

The chain recombines TRBV20-1 with TRBJ2-7; 9 bases are shared with TRBD1. The germline gives CDR1 DFQATT, CDR2 SNEGSKA (reference sequence). The CDR3 covers 11 residues. Unmatched junction bases numbered 1, after V lost 5 bases and J lost 5 bases. In DNA form, the CDR3 reads TGCAGTGCTCGGACAGGGGACGAGCAGTACTTC. Amino acid sequence: CSARTGDEQYF.

The gene calls are TRBV29-1 and TRBJ2-7; 7 bases are shared with TRBD2. The J segment lost 3 bases and the V segment lost 3 bases, leaving 14 bases of the junction unmatched. The CDR3 has 16 amino acids. In germline, CDR1 is SQVTM, CDR2 ANQGSEA. The chain's CDR3 is CSVEGPVAGQNYEQYF. The CDR3 nucleotides read TGCAGCGTTGAGGGACCAGTAGCGGGTCAAAACTACGAGCAGTACTTC.

This clone was picked up a small number of times. V gene TRBV29-1 combines with J gene TRBJ2-5, with D tentatively TRBD2 (5 bases). Germline CDR1 is SQVTM and CDR2 is ANQGSEA. V lost 4 bases and J 1 base, leaving 7 bases between the germline ends. The CDR3 is made up of 12 amino acids. Here the CDR3 reads CSVAEAQETQYF. CDR3 nucleotide sequence: TGCAGCGTTGCGGAGGCCCAAGAGACCCAGTACTTC.